This is a list of T cell receptor beta chains from one sample in a study of blood T cell repertoires in COVID-19. Generated by immunoSEQ multiplex PCR, the TCRdb table keeps only in-frame clones and is missing some. The table has approximately 130,000 clones, roughly 79% seen once. Sequencing was done on a sample of peripheral blood. Receptor source: a man at least 80 years old with acute or convalescent COVID-19. The CDR3 runs from the conserved cysteine through the conserved F or W. A D gene is named only where the DNA matches it firmly. Clone size is given for some rows only: seen once, a few or many times, or a class if the clone is expanded.

clone_size,j_call,d_call,v_call,cdr3_aa,cdr3_nt
.,TRBJ1-2,.,TRBV2,CASIEGEAYGYTF,TGTGCCAGCATCGAGGGAGAGGCTTATGGCTACACCTTC
.,TRBJ2-7,.,TRBV3-1/TRBV3-2,CASSADSVYEQYF,TGTGCCAGCAGCGCCGACAGTGTTTACGAGCAGTACTTC
many,TRBJ2-6,TRBD1,TRBV5-4,CASSPTGAGANVLTF,TGTGCCAGCAGTCCCACAGGGGCTGGGGCCAACGTCCTGACTTTC
.,TRBJ2-3,TRBD1,TRBV5-1,CASSIGTVGVTDTQYF,TGCGCCAGCAGCATTGGGACAGTGGGAGTCACAGATACGCAGTATTTT
.,TRBJ1-6,TRBD1,TRBV5-1,CASSLVGTGGGNSPLHF,TGCGCCAGCAGCTTGGTCGGGACAGGGGGCGGAAATTCACCCCTCCACTTT
.,TRBJ1-1,TRBD1,TRBV10-3,CAIRTGLQPEAFF,TGTGCCATCAGGACAGGGCTTCAACCTGAAGCTTTCTTT
.,TRBJ1-2,TRBD1,TRBV29-1,CSVDAGTGLAYGYTF,TGCAGCGTTGATGCGGGGACAGGGCTTGCCTATGGCTACACCTTC
.,TRBJ2-3,TRBD2,TRBV7-8,CASSGRLAGGLTDTQYF,TGTGCCAGCAGCGGACGACTAGCGGGGGGGCTAACCGATACGCAGTATTTT
.,TRBJ1-2,.,TRBV7-9,CASSLGDPNGYTF,TGTGCCAGCAGCTTAGGAGATCCGAACGGCTACACCTTC
once,TRBJ2-5,.,TRBV5-1,CASSFEPGDQETQYF,TGCGCCAGCAGCTTCGAACCAGGGGACCAAGAGACCCAGTACTTC
.,TRBJ1-2,TRBD1,TRBV12-3/TRBV12-4,CASSFGTATGYTF,TGTGCCAGCAGTTTTGGGACAGCGACCGGCTACACCTTC
.,TRBJ1-1,.,TRBV19,CASSIGNLGAFF,TGTGCCAGTAGTATAGGGAATCTGGGCGCTTTCTTT
.,TRBJ2-3,.,TRBV11-2,CASSLGLKRVTQYF,TGTGCCAGCAGCTTAGGTCTGAAGCGTGTGACGCAGTATTTT
few,TRBJ1-2,.,TRBV5-1,CASRIEVFRGDYGYTF,TGCGCCAGCAGAATCGAAGTCTTTCGCGGGGACTATGGCTACACCTTC
.,TRBJ1-4,.,TRBV19,CASDRTSTNEKLFF,TGTGCCAGTGACAGGACATCAACTAATGAAAAACTGTTTTTT
.,TRBJ1-1,.,TRBV12-3/TRBV12-4,CASSLGPGTEAFF,TGTGCCAGCAGTTTGGGTCCGGGCACTGAAGCTTTCTTT
.,TRBJ2-7,.,TRBV6-5,CASSRVQNFYEQYF,TGTGCCAGCAGTCGGGTCCAGAATTTCTACGAGCAGTACTTC
once,TRBJ1-2,TRBD1,TRBV5-4,CASSTQGMDFYGYTF,TGTGCCAGCAGCACACAGGGGATGGACTTCTATGGCTACACCTTC
.,TRBJ1-6,TRBD1,TRBV9,CASSDYRGRTSPLHF,TGTGCCAGCAGCGATTACAGGGGGCGGACCTCACCCCTCCACTTT
.,TRBJ2-1,TRBD2,TRBV6-1,CASSEITSGEQFF,TGTGCCAGCAGTGAAATCACTAGCGGAGAGCAGTTCTTC
.,TRBJ2-7,.,TRBV4-1,CASSQGHGEGLIAYEQYF,TGCGCCAGCAGCCAAGGACATGGGGAAGGACTCATCGCCTACGAGCAGTACTTC
.,TRBJ2-1,TRBD1,TRBV5-6,CASTRWPGQGVNEQFF,TGTGCCAGCACCCGCTGGCCGGGACAGGGAGTTAATGAGCAGTTCTTC
.,TRBJ2-3,.,TRBV19,CASSPDRSTDTQYF,TGTGCCAGTAGTCCGGACAGAAGCACAGATACGCAGTATTTT
.,TRBJ1-4,.,TRBV28,CASSLGGLGEKLFF,TGTGCCAGCAGTCTGGGGGGGTTGGGTGAAAAACTGTTTTTT
.,TRBJ2-7,TRBD1,TRBV5-1,CASSRGQGVYEQYF,TGCGCCAGCAGTAGGGGACAGGGGGTCTACGAGCAGTACTTC
.,TRBJ2-5,TRBD1,TRBV6-6,CASSYQQGVQETQYF,TGTGCCAGCAGTTACCAACAGGGGGTCCAAGAGACCCAGTACTTC
.,TRBJ2-6,.,TRBV18,CASSPPSNSGKGQLPLSGANVLTF,TGTGCCAGCTCACCACCGTCAAATAGTGGGAAAGGACAGTTGCCCCTTTCGGGGGCCAACGTCCTGACTTTC
.,TRBJ2-7,TRBD1,TRBV6-4,CVCDKDRDYEQYF,TGTGTCTGTGATAAGGACAGGGACTACGAGCAGTACTTC
.,TRBJ1-4,.,TRBV2,CASNPTTEKLFF,TGTGCCAGCAATCCGACAACTGAAAAACTGTTTTTT
.,TRBJ2-1,.,TRBV18,CASSPLQGGNEQFF,TGTGCCAGCTCACCCTTACAGGGGGGGAATGAGCAGTTCTTC
.,TRBJ1-4,.,TRBV6-5,CASRLGLGGVLFF,TGTGCCAGCAGGCTCGGTTTGGGAGGTGTCCTGTTTTTT
.,TRBJ2-3,TRBD2,TRBV3-1/TRBV3-2,CASSQASGGAGDTQYF,TGTGCCAGCAGCCAAGCCAGCGGGGGGGCCGGAGATACGCAGTATTTT
.,TRBJ1-4,TRBD1,TRBV19,CASSKGQNNEKLFF,TGTGCCAGTAGTAAGGGACAGAATAATGAAAAACTGTTTTTT
.,TRBJ1-1,.,TRBV5-6,CASSQAGTEAFF,TGTGCCAGCAGCCAAGCTGGCACTGAAGCTTTCTTT
.,TRBJ2-5,TRBD2,TRBV7-2,CASSAGGAGGQETQYF,TGTGCCAGCAGCGCCGGAGGAGCGGGGGGGCAAGAGACCCAGTACTTC
.,TRBJ1-3,TRBD1,TRBV6-5,CASRPGQGWGNTIYF,TGTGCCAGCCGACCGGGACAGGGATGGGGAAACACCATATATTTT
few,TRBJ2-2,.,TRBV4-1,CASSQVPQPQGTGELFF,TGCGCCAGCAGCCAAGTCCCGCAGCCCCAGGGCACCGGGGAGCTGTTTTTT
.,TRBJ2-5,TRBD1,TRBV19,CASAGQGAPETQYF,TGTGCCAGCGCTGGACAGGGCGCCCCAGAGACCCAGTACTTC
.,TRBJ2-1,TRBD2,TRBV30,CAWSVDSGGFSYNEQFF,TGTGCCTGGAGTGTAGATAGCGGGGGATTCTCCTACAATGAGCAGTTCTTC
.,TRBJ2-4,TRBD2,TRBV7-8,CASSEAGGLAKNIQYF,TGTGCCAGCAGCGAAGCGGGGGGTTTAGCCAAAAACATTCAGTACTTC
.,TRBJ1-3,.,TRBV29-1,CSVEGGGGNTIYF,TGCAGCGTTGAAGGAGGTGGTGGAAACACCATATATTTT
.,TRBJ1-1,.,TRBV7-2,CASSLRGTEAFF,TGTGCCAGCAGCCTGCGGGGTACTGAAGCTTTCTTT
.,TRBJ2-7,.,TRBV6-1,CASSEQLAIPYEQYF,TGTGCCAGCAGTGAACAGCTAGCGATCCCCTACGAGCAGTACTTC
.,TRBJ2-1,.,TRBV14,CASSHTGTRNEQFF,TGTGCCAGCAGCCACACCGGGACAAGGAATGAGCAGTTCTTC
many,TRBJ1-2,.,TRBV4-2,CASSQLGQLANYGYTF,TGTGCCAGCAGCCAGTTAGGACAGTTAGCTAACTATGGCTACACCTTC
.,TRBJ2-5,TRBD2,TRBV4-3,CASSQEARGGLAGARGTQYF,TGCGCCAGCAGCCAAGAGGCCAGGGGTGGACTAGCGGGGGCCAGGGGGACCCAGTACTTC
.,TRBJ2-3,.,TRBV2,CASTEQGPSTDTQYF,TGTGCCAGCACTGAACAGGGTCCTAGCACAGATACGCAGTATTTT
.,TRBJ2-3,.,TRBV9,CASSVALTGPGTDTQYF,TGTGCCAGCAGCGTAGCCCTGACAGGCCCGGGCACAGATACGCAGTATTTT
.,TRBJ2-3,.,TRBV4-1,CASSPPAASTDTQYF,TGCGCCAGCAGCCCTCCTGCGGCTAGCACAGATACGCAGTATTTT
.,TRBJ2-1,.,TRBV4-1,CASSQDLRNNEQFF,TGCGCCAGCAGCCAAGATCTGAGGAACAATGAGCAGTTCTTC
.,TRBJ2-5,.,TRBV2,CASSEKGGKETQYF,TGTGCCAGCAGTGAAAAAGGAGGGAAAGAGACCCAGTACTTC
medium-sized,TRBJ2-7,.,TRBV6-2/TRBV6-3,CASSYYLWGDRSF,TGTGCCAGCAGTTACTACCTCTGGGGGGACCGGAGCTTC
once,TRBJ2-2,TRBD1,TRBV7-9,CASSRVGQGAGTGELFF,TGTGCCAGCAGCCGAGTCGGACAGGGGGCAGGTACCGGGGAGCTGTTTTTT
.,TRBJ1-6,.,TRBV14,CASSHSTSHLHF,TGTGCCAGCAGCCATTCTACGTCCCACCTCCACTTT
.,TRBJ1-4,.,TRBV4-2,CASSHVGREDEKLFF,TGTGCCAGCAGCCATGTCGGACGGGAAGATGAAAAACTGTTTTTT
.,TRBJ2-7,.,TRBV5-8,CASSLERLSSYEQYF,TGTGCCAGCAGCTTGGAACGGTTGAGCTCCTACGAGCAGTACTTC
.,TRBJ1-6,.,TRBV6-2/TRBV6-3,CASSYEAAESPLHF,TGTGCCAGCAGTTACGAAGCTGCGGAGTCACCCCTCCACTTT
few,TRBJ1-1,.,TRBV5-5,CASSFTGGDTEAFF,TGTGCCAGCAGCTTCACAGGAGGGGATACTGAAGCTTTCTTT
.,TRBJ2-2,.,TRBV18,CASSPARAGELFF,TGTGCCAGCTCACCAGCGCGGGCCGGGGAGCTGTTTTTT
.,TRBJ2-7,.,TRBV15,CATSRGQRYEQYF,TGTGCCACCAGCAGAGGTCAGCGTTACGAGCAGTACTTC